A single sample gave rise to the 10 T cell receptor beta chains below, sequenced in a study of blood T cell repertoires in COVID-19. Clones were sequenced by immunoSEQ multiplex PCR, and TCRdb holds only the in-frame ones, with some missing. The table includes some 180,000 clones, about 79% detected once. The sequenced sample consisted of peripheral blood. These receptors came from a human donor in a cohort sampled during active COVID-19.

The CDR3 DNA sequence: TGCGCCAGCAGCTTGGGACAGCCCTTAGATACGCAGTATTTT. This codes for CASSLGQPLDTQYF. This chain uses TRBV5-1 with TRBJ2-3; D may be TRBD1 (5 bases). The germline V and J ends were trimmed by 0 bases and 5 bases, with 10 bases remaining between them. CDR1 and CDR2 from the germline V gene are SGHRS and YFSETQ. The CDR3 contains 14 residues.

The chain joins TRBV5-4 to TRBJ2-1; 7 positions match TRBD1. This CDR3 contains 15 residues. V lost 4 bases to trimming and J lost 5 bases; unmatched junction nucleotides: 9. Per the germline V gene, CDR1 is SGHNT and CDR2 is YYREEE (reference sequence). The CDR3 here is CASSTGTEFHNEQFF. CDR3 DNA sequence: TGTGCCAGCAGCACCGGGACAGAATTTCACAATGAGCAGTTCTTC.

This chain joins TRBV19 and TRBJ1-1; perhaps TRBD1 as D (6 bases). Trimming shortened V by 6 bases and J by 6 bases, and 14 bases separated the two germline ends. From germline, CDR1 is LNHDA and CDR2 SQIVND (reference sequence). CDR3 length: 13 amino acids. DNA for the CDR3: TGTGCCAGTAGCCCTCAGGGGCAGTCTGAAGCTTTCTTT. Translated, it gives CASSPQGQSEAFF.

The rearrangement joins TRBV6-1 to TRBJ2-7; D possibly corresponds to TRBD1 (5 bases). The CDR3 runs 15 residues. The V end lost 1 base, the J end lost 0 bases, and 10 bases lay between the germline ends. The germline V gene encodes CDR1 MNHNS and CDR2 SASEGT. The CDR3 region has the DNA TGTGCCAGCAGTGAAGGGCAGGGCGGCTCCTACGAGCAGTACTTC. Translation gives CASSEGQGGSYEQYF.

The DNA for the CDR3 is TGTGCCAGCTCACTGACCGGGACTAGCGGGAACACCGGGGAGCTGTTTTTT. Amino acids: CASSLTGTSGNTGELFF. This sequence joins TRBV18 and TRBJ2-2, with 11 nucleotides matching TRBD2. The CDR3 runs 17 residues. Losses at the gene ends were 4 bases for V and 1 base for J; bases not matched to a gene: 5. Per the germline V gene, CDR1 is KGHSH and CDR2 is LQKENI.

The chain combines TRBV3-1 (or the pseudogene TRBV3-2) with TRBJ1-2, with a possible D match to TRBD1 (5 bases). V lost 0 bases, J lost 4 bases, and 9 bases lay in between. Germline V gives CDR1 LGHDT, CDR2 YNNKEL (reference sequence). This CDR3 region has 14 residues. DNA for the CDR3: TGTGCCAGCAGCCAAGATACAGGCCGCTATGGCTACACCTTC. Residues: CASSQDTGRYGYTF.

The CDR3 protein is CASSLGSGSYNEQFF. In DNA form, the CDR3 reads TGTGCCAGCAGCTTGGGGTCAGGGTCCTACAATGAGCAGTTCTTC. The chain uses TRBV5-5 and TRBJ2-1; D is perhaps TRBD1 (5 bases). V was shortened by 0 bases and J by 1 base, with 8 bases between the two germline ends. CDR3 size: 15 residues. CDR1 SGHKS and CDR2 YYEKEE come from the germline V gene (reference sequence).

V usage is TRBV5-1 and J usage is TRBJ1-1; 12 bases agree with TRBD1. The CDR3 is 16 amino acids. Unmatched junction bases numbered 8, after V lost 2 bases and J lost 6 bases. Germline CDR1 is SGHRS and CDR2 is YFSETQ. CDR3 sequence: CASSFRGQGAGPEAFF. CDR3 nucleotide sequence: TGCGCCAGCAGCTTTCGGGGACAGGGGGCGGGACCTGAAGCTTTCTTT.

The gene calls are TRBV3-1 (or the pseudogene TRBV3-2) and TRBJ2-5, with 10 bases fitting TRBD2. There are 14 residues in the CDR3. V was clipped by 1 base and J by 5 bases; unmatched bases: 1. Germline V lookup: CDR1 LGHDT, CDR2 YNNKEL (reference sequence). The CDR3 DNA is TGTGCCAGCAGCCAAGCTAGCGGGAGTGAGACCCAGTACTTC. Translation gives CASSQASGSETQYF.

The rearrangement joins TRBV11-3 to TRBJ2-7, with a weak D call TRBD1 (6 bases). This CDR3 region has 16 residues. Germline CDR1 reads SGHNT; CDR2 reads YENEEA. V was clipped by 3 bases and J by 0 bases, with 15 bases between them. The CDR3 coding sequence is TGTGCCAGCAGCTTCGATCGGGACACCATCTCCTACGAGCAGTACTTC. Translation gives CASSFDRDTISYEQYF. The full variable domain, with the rest looked up from reference TRBV11-3 and TRBJ2-7, is EAGVVQSPRYKIIEKKQPVAFWCNPISGHNTLYWYLQNLGQGPELLIRYENEEAVDDSQLPKDRFSAERLKGVDSTLKIQPAELGDSAVYLCASSFDRDTISYEQYFGPGTRLTVT.